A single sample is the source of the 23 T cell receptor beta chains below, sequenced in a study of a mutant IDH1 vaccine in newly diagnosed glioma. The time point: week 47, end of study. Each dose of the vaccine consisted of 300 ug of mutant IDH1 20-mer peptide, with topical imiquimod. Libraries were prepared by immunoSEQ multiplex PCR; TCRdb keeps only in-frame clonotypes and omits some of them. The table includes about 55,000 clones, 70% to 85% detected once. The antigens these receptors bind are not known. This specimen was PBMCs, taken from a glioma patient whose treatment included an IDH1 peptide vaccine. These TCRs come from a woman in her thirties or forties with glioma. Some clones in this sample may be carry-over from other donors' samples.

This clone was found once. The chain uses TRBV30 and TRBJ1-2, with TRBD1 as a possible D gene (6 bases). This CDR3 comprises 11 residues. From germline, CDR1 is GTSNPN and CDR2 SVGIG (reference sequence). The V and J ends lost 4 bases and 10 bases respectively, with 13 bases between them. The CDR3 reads CAWNSGQSYTF. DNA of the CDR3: TGTGCCTGGAACTCGGGACAATCCTACACCTTC. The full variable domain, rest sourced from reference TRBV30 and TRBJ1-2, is SQTIHQWPATLVQPVGSPLSLECTVEGTSNPNLYWYRQAAGRGLQLLFYSVGIGQISSEVPQNLSASRPQDRQFILSSKKLLLSDSGFYLCAWNSGQSYTFGSGTRLTVV.

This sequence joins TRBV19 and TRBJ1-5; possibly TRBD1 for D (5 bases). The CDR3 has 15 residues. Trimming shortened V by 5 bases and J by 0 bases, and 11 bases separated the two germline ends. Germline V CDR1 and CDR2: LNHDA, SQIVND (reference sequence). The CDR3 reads CASSRTQDSNQPQHF. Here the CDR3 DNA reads TGTGCCAGTAGTCGAACACAGGATAGCAATCAGCCCCAGCATTTT.

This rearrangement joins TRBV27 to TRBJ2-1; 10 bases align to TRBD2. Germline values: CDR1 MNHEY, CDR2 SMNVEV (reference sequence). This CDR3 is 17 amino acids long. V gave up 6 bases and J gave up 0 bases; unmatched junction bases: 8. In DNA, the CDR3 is TGTGCCAGCAGCAGTCCTAGCGGGGGCCTCTCCTACAATGAGCAGTTCTTC. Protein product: CASSSPSGGLSYNEQFF.

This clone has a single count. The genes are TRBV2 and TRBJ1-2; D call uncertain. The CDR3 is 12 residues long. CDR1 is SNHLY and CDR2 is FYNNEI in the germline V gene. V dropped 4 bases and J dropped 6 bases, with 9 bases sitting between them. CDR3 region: CASSVGFHGYTF. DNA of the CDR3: TGTGCCAGCAGTGTAGGGTTTCATGGCTACACCTTC.

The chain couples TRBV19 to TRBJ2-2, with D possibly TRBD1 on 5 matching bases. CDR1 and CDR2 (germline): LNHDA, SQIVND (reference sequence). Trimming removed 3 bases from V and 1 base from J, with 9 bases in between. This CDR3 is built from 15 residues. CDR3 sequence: CASSIRALNTGELFF. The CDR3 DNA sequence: TGTGCCAGTAGTATCAGGGCCCTGAACACCGGGGAGCTGTTTTTT.

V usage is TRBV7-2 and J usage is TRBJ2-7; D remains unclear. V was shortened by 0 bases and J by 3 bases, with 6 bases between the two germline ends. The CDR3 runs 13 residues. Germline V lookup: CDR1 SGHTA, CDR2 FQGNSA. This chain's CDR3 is CASSLAWDYEQYF. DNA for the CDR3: TGTGCCAGCAGCTTAGCCTGGGACTACGAGCAGTACTTC.

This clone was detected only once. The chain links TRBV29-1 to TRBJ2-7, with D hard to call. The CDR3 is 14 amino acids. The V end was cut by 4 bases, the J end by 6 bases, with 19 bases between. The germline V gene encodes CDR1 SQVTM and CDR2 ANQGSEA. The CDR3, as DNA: TGCAGCGTTGGGGCTAAGGTAGGAGCAGGCGAGCAGTACTTC. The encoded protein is CSVGAKVGAGEQYF.

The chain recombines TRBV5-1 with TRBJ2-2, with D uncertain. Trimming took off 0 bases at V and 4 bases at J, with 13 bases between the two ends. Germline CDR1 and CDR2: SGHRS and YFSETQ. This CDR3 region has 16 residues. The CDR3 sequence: CASSLVILPGTGELFF. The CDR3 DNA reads TGCGCCAGCAGCTTGGTAATACTCCCGGGCACCGGGGAGCTGTTTTTT.

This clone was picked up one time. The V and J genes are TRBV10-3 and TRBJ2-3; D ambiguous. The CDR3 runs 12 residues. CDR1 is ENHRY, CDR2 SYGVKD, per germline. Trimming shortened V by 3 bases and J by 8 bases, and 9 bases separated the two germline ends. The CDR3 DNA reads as TGTGCCATCAGTGATTCGGGTCCTACGCAGTATTTT. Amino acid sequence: CAISDSGPTQYF.

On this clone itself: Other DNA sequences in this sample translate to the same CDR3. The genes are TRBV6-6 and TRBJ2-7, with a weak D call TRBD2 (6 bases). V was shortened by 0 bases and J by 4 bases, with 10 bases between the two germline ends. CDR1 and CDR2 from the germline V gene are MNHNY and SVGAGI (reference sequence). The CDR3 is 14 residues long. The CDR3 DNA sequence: TGTGCCAGCAGTTACTCGGGGGGAGGATACGAGCAGTACTTC. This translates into CASSYSGGGYEQYF.

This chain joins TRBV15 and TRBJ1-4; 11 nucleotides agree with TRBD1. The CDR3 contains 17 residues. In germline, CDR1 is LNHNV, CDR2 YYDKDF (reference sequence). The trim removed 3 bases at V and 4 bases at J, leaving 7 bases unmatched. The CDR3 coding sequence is TGTGCCACCAGCAGTAGGGACAGGGGGTTTCGTAATGAAAAACTGTTTTTT. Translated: CATSSRDRGFRNEKLFF. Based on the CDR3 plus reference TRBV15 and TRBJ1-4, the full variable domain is DAMVIQNPRYQVTQFGKPVTLSCSQTLNHNVMYWYQQKSSQAPKLLFHYYDKDFNNEADTPDNFQSRRPNTSFCFLDIRSPGLGDTAMYLCATSSRDRGFRNEKLFFGSGTQLSVL.

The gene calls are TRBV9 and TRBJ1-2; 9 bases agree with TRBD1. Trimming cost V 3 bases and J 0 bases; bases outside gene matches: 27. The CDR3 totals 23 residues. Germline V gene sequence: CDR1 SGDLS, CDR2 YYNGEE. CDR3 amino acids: CASSAPQGAEFKPPHLANYGYTF. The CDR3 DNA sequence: TGTGCCAGCAGCGCGCCACAGGGGGCGGAATTCAAACCCCCTCATTTAGCTAACTATGGCTACACCTTC.

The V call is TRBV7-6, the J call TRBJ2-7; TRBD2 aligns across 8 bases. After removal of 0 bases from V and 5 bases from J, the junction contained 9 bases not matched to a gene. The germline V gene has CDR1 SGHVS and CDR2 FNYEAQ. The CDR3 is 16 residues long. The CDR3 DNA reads TGTGCCAGCAGCTTAGCGGCGAGCGGGGGAATCCACGAGCAGTACTTC. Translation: CASSLAASGGIHEQYF.

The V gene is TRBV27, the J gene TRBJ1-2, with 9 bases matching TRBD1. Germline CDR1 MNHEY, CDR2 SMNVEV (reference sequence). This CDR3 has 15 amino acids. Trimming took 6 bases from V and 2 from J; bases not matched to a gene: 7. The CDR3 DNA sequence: TGTGCCAGCAGCCTCGCGACAGGGGGGAACTATGGCTACACCTTC. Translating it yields CASSLATGGNYGYTF.

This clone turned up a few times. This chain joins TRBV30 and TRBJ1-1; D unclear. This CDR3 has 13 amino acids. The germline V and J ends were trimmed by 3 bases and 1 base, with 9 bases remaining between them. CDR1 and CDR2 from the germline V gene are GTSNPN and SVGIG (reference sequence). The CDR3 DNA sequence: TGTGCCTGGAGGGAGGGCCGGAACACTGAAGCTTTCTTT. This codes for CAWREGRNTEAFF.

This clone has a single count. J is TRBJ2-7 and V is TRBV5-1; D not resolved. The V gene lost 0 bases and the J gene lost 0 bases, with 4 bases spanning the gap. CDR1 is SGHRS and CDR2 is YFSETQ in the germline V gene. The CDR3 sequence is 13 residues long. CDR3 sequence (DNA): TGCGCCAGCAGCTTGGAGGCCTCCTACGAGCAGTACTTC. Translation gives CASSLEASYEQYF.

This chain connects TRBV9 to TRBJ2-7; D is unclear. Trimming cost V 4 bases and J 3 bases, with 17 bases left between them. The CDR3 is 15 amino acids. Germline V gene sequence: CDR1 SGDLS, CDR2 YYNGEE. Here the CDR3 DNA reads TGTGCCAGCAGCCCCCGGATTAACCTTAACTACGAGCAGTACTTC. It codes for CASSPRINLNYEQYF.

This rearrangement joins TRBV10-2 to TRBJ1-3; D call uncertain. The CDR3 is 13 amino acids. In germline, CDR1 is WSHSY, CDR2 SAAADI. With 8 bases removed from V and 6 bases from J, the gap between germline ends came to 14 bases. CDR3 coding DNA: TGCGCCAGCCGTCAGGAGACGCCAAACACCATATATTTT. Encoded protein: CASRQETPNTIYF.

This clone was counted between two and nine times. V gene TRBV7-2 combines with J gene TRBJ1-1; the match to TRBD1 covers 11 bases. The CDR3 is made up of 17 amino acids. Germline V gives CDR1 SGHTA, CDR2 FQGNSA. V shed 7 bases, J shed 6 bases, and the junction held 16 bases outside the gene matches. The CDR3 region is CASTGSRGQGAAPEAFF. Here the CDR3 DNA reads TGTGCCAGCACCGGTAGTAGAGGACAGGGGGCGGCCCCTGAAGCTTTCTTT.

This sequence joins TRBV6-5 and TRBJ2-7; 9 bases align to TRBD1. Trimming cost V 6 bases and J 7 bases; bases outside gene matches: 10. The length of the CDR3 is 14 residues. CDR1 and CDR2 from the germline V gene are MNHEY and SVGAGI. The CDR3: CASRTPGQGYEQYF. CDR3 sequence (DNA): TGTGCCAGCAGAACGCCGGGACAGGGTTATGAGCAGTACTTC.

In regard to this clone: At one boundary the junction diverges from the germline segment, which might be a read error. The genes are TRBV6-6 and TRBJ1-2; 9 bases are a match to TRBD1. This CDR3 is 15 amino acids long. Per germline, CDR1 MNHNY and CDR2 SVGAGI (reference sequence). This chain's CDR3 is CASSIGGTGNFGYTF. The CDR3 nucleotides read TGTGCCAGCAGTATAGGTGGGACAGGGAACTTTGGCTACACCTTC.

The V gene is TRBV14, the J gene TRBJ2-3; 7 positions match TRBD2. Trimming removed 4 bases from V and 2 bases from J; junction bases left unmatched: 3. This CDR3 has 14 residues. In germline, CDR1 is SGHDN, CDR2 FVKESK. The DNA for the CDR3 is TGTGCCAGCAGCCCGGCGGGGGTCACAGATACGCAGTATTTT. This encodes CASSPAGVTDTQYF. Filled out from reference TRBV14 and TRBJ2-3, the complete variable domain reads EAGVTQFPSHSVIEKGQTVTLRCDPISGHDNLYWYRRVMGKEIKFLLHFVKESKQDESGMPNNRFLAERTGGTYSTLKVQPAELEDSGVYFCASSPAGVTDTQYFGPGTRLTVL.

CDR3 nucleotides: TGTGCCAGCAGTTTATTTGTGGGGGGAGACATTCAGTACTTC. It is translated as CASSLFVGGDIQYF. The chain employs TRBV27 and TRBJ2-4, with a possible D match to TRBD2 (6 bases). The CDR3 extends over 14 amino acids. Germline loops: CDR1 MNHEY, CDR2 SMNVEV (reference sequence). V shed 1 base and J shed 8 bases, with 12 bases lying between them.